This paragraph covers one T cell receptor beta chain sequence. As yet, its antigen is unknown. PCR involved 60 Vbeta and 13 Jbeta primers. Measured with immunoSEQ multiplex PCR; TCRdb has only the in-frame clones, and not every one. The table lists roughly 40,000 clones. This sample is part of a study of cytomegalovirus exposure and HLA in healthy donors. Overall study results and limits: Researchers reported in a later analysis that common viral pathogens appeared linked to several top clusters. Per published reports, the classifier diagnosed cytomegalovirus status with high specificity and sensitivity.

This receptor was taken from a man in his forties or fifties in good health and CMV-seropositive. Material for sequencing was PBMCs.

DNA of the CDR3: TGTGCCAGCAGGGTAGGCGGCGGGGTGGATACGCAGTATTTT. Its translation is CASRVGGGVDTQYF. This rearrangement joins TRBV7-9 to TRBJ2-3; a weak D match, TRBD2 (6 bases). CDR1 and CDR2 from the germline V gene are SEHNR and FQNEAQ (reference sequence). Trimming stripped 6 bases from V and 6 bases from J, with 16 bases between. CDR3 length: 14 residues.